Given below is one T cell receptor (beta chain) in context. Its target antigen remains unknown. The sample holds no much larger clone one base away, and base qualities are not on file. Library preparation employed the immunoSEQ multiplex PCR assay. For the multiplex PCR, a mixture combining 60 forward primers for TCR Vbeta segments and 13 reverse primers for TCR Jbeta segments was used. The CDR3 region of rearranged TCR beta genes was amplified from genomic DNA by a multiplex PCR assay. Amplified TCR beta libraries were sequenced as 87-base-pair reads on the Illumina HiSeq System. In the original analysis: Across the 500 to 750 repertoires, a later analysis counted tens of millions of unique TCR beta chains, 9.5 million to 12 million of which were shared by at least two donors. A nearest-neighbor algorithm error-corrected the raw reads and collapsed the reads into unique sequences, merging closely related sequences to remove PCR and sequencing errors. CDR3 sequences were aligned to IMGT reference sequences to assign V, D and J gene segments. For a sequence to be retained, a match of at least six nucleotides was required to both a V gene segment and a J gene segment. Rearrangements were classified as productive when the CDR3 lacked stop codons and remained in frame with V and J, and all other rearrangements were classified as non-productive. CDR3 was defined by IMGT convention, running from the second conserved V-encoded cysteine to the conserved J-encoded phenylalanine. The earlier analysis of about 640 of the donors excluded any sequence lacking an unambiguous match to a single V gene segment. An earlier analysis of some 500 of the donors classified V segments as functional when productive rearrangements were above 56.7% and as segregating when the standard deviation between donors was above 5%. A statistical classification framework was developed to diagnose cytomegalovirus status using the catalog of TCR beta chain sequences. A later analysis assigned V and J genes by comparing TCR nucleotide sequences with IMGT/GENE-DB human TR gene sequences. The TCRdist pipeline was used in a later analysis to assign CDR3 sequences and most-parsimonious VDJ recombination scenarios. In a later analysis, each TCR beta chain was defined by its CDR3 amino acid sequence together with its V-gene family, and reads lacking a unique V-gene family were excluded. As a way to deal with suspected cross-contamination and a sequencing artifact, a later analysis dropped approximately 570 nucleotide sequences that were highly shared and had low generation probability. In a later analysis, a clonal expansion index was calculated for each public chain from normalized within-repertoire ranks of inferred template counts. Generation probabilities in a later analysis came from a VDJ recombination model fitted to out-of-frame rearrangements, and those results were checked against IGoR. Hypergeometric tests were used in a later analysis to score TCR-TCR, TCR-HLA and TCR-CMV co-occurrence, with a repertoire-size bias correction applied to the TCR pairs. To estimate false discovery rates, a later analysis permuted the HLA or CMV assignments 20 times. A later analysis grouped co-occurring TCRs with DBSCAN, adding TCRdist sequence similarity when clustering within HLA-allele-positive subsets. Co-occurrence clustering excluded repertoires with fewer than 30,000 or more than 120,000 public chains, plus five with anomalous nucleotide sharing. The table was pulled from immuneACCESS by TCRdb, which kept in-frame rearrangements only. Such tables lose some clones; where checked, under half of the loss comes from unresolved V genes, and the rest has no known cause. V and J calls and clone size come straight from that table; D and trimming were deduced from the DNA. Within this sample are 150,000 or so clones, with around 80% of them counted one time only. Roughly 7.1% of the sample is held by the ten biggest clonotypes.

This sample stems from a study of cytomegalovirus exposure and HLA in healthy donors (dated by TCRdb to the late 2010s). The study in broad terms: According to an earlier analysis of several hundred of the donors, roughly 180 million T cells yielded 90 million to 130 million unique TCR beta sequences and approximately 300 Gb of sequence data. An early release that covered about 600 HLA-typed donors contained approximately 300 gigabases of sequencing data and 75 million to 100 million unique TCR sequences. Of the 350 to 450 genotyped donors, 65% to 90% fell in the genetic ancestry cluster associated with self-reported Caucasian donors. The study was designed to test whether signatures of past pathogen exposure could be identified by cataloging public T cell receptors. The study used immunosequencing to profile the T cell repertoires of around 600 subjects and linked those repertoires to cytomegalovirus serostatus. Besides the first cohort of roughly 660 subjects, a separate validation cohort made up of 120 different subjects was used. High-throughput TCR immunosequencing, statistical association of individual TCRs with disease status, and machine learning were combined to predict cytomegalovirus infection status. A later analysis re-examined previously published TCR beta repertoires from just over 650 donors and added high-resolution HLA genotyping to investigate patterns of TCR occurrence. The later analysis used no new phenotypic data to find candidate immune exposures, relying instead on TCR beta sequences and their occurrence across donors. An earlier analysis of approximately 500 of the donors applied high-throughput TCR beta sequencing to assess whether each TCR beta V gene segment acted as functional or pseudogenic. Alongside the repertoire data, information on donor age, sex, ethnicity and CMV serostatus was compiled. A later genetic analysis took genome-wide SNP genotypes for about 55% of the 666 donors and used that subset as a discovery cohort. All discovery cohort repertoires had been generated on a single sequencing platform. HLA typing included class I and class II loci at four-digit resolution. The number of donors typed differed by locus, with 629-630 for A, B, C, DRB1 and DQB1, 522 for DQA1, approximately 570 for DPA1, and over 400 for DPB1. Because of strong linkage in the cohort, roughly five DR-DQ haplotypes were treated as single units for association and clustering. Among approximately 370 genotyped donors of the cohort, an average of roughly 230,000 unique TCR beta nucleotide sequences was sequenced per donor, of which about 19% were non-productive.

Study-wide conclusions, independent of this receptor: Presence/absence analyses assumed roughly uniform sequencing depth across donors, an assumption that may not hold. A later analysis found that TCR association rates varied across HLA loci, with DRB1 alleles showing the most associated TCRs and HLA-C alleles the fewest. A further reported finding was that TCR beta sequences accurately predicted the HLA-A and HLA-B alleles for most subjects in the first cohort. V-gene and J-gene trimming of TCR beta chains was associated with a missense DCLRE1C variant in a later genetic analysis, and the association was replicated in an independent cohort. According to a later analysis, parvovirus B19, influenza, CMV and Epstein-Barr virus appeared linked to several top co-occurrence clusters. Because HLA typing was missing for some donors at each locus, association tests included only the typed subset. According to a later analysis, most CMV-associated TCR beta chains appeared to be HLA-restricted, and the HLA associations seemed to be driven largely by CMV exposure. A cluster of highly shared sequence variants was judged likely to be a technical artifact of the sequencing pipeline. Assigning TCR associations to individual alleles was difficult when HLA alleles, especially DR and DQ, strongly co-occurred. In a later analysis, HLA-associated TCR beta chains were found to be more clonally expanded and to have lower generation probabilities than equally common non-associated chains. Linkage disequilibrium might explain the correlated functional status among segregating V segments, but an unknown experimental factor could not be ruled out. In the study, around 160 TCR beta chains were listed as associated with cytomegalovirus. Three of the identified cytomegalovirus-associated TCR beta chains were confirmed in vitro to be specific for cytomegalovirus antigens. The earlier analysis of about 600 of the donors excluded around 17 rarely observed V segments, including chromosome 9 orphons, because counts were too low. According to the authors, the approach could potentially be generalized to other disease states and immunological phenotypes. Broadly in line with IMGT annotations, most TCR beta V segments showed up in productive rearrangements about 87% or about 30% of the time in an earlier analysis of several hundred of the donors. The cohort was sequenced for TCR beta chains only, and without alpha or paired-chain data the features that could be detected were limited. The classifier was reported to diagnose cytomegalovirus status with high specificity and sensitivity in both the original cohort and the validation cohort. Some IMGT-functional V segments, including TRBV6-2 and TRBV6-3, could not be distinguished by the 87-base-pair reads and were therefore excluded. Immune exposure information for the cohort was limited to CMV serostatus. Specific HLA alleles were associated with over 15,000 TCR beta sequences at a false discovery rate of 0.05 in a later analysis. Across donors, most TCR sequences were observed very rarely, whereas some public TCRs were present in many individuals. Compared with the approximately 670-donor mean, donors in an Asian-associated ancestry cluster had fewer N-insertions in productive TCRs, according to a later genetic analysis.

V drops 3 bases and J drops 6 bases, leaving 9 bases in between. Spanning cysteine to phenylalanine, the CDR3 consists of 11 amino acids. Only CDR3 DNA remains: 33 bases, in frame from the first base. The germline V gene supplies CDR1 SQVTM and CDR2 ANQGSEA. In total, 666 healthy bone marrow donors made up the cohort. All cohort members were sampled while nominally healthy, although unrecorded immune exposures were likely present. The donor tested CMV seropositive and was one of the 289 seropositive cohort members. A peripheral blood sample was collected from each donor, and TCR beta sequencing was performed on peripheral blood mononuclear cells. The Qiagen DNeasy Blood Extraction Kit was used to extract genomic DNA from the blood cell samples.

Recombination connected TRBV29-1 to TRBJ2-7; the D gene cannot be named for sure. Sample: PBMCs. This TCR came from a woman aged 40 to 50 in good health and CMV-seropositive. CDR3 reads: CSVDPSSEQYF. DNA sequence: TGCAGCGTTGACCCGTCTAGCGAGCAGTACTTC.